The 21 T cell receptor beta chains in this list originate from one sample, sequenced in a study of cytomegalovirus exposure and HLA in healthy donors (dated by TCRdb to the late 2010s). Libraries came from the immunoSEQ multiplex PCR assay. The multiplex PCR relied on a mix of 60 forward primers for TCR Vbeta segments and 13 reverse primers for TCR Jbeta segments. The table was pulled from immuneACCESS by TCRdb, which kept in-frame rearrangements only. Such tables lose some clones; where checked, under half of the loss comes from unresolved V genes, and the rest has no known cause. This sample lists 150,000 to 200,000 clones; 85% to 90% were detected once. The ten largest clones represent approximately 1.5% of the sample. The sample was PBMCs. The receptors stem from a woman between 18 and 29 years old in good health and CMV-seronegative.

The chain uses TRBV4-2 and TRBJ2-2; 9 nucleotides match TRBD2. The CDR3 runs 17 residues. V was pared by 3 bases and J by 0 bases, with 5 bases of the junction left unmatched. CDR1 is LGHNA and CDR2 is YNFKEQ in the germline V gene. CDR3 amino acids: CASSQKSGGPNTGELFF. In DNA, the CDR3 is TGTGCCAGCAGCCAGAAAAGCGGGGGGCCGAACACCGGGGAGCTGTTTTTT.

The CDR3: CASIVPTGNTIYF. The DNA of the CDR3 is TGTGCCAGCATAGTACCAACTGGAAACACCATATATTTT. V gene TRBV6-1 combines with J gene TRBJ1-3, with D unresolved. The CDR3 sequence is 13 residues long. Trimming left V 7 bases short and J 2 bases short, with 9 bases between. Per germline, CDR1 MNHNS and CDR2 SASEGT.

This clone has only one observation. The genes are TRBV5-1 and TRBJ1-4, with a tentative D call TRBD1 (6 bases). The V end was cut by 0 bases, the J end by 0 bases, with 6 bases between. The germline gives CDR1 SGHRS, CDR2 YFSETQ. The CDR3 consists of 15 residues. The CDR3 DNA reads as TGCGCCAGCAGCTTGGAGGGGGCAACTAATGAAAAACTGTTTTTT. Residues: CASSLEGATNEKLFF.

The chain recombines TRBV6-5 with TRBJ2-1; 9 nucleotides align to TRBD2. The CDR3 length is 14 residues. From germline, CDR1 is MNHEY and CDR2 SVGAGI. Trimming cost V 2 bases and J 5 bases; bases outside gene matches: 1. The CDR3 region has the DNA TGTGCCAGCAGTTACGCTAGCGGGAACAATGAGCAGTTCTTC. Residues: CASSYASGNNEQFF.

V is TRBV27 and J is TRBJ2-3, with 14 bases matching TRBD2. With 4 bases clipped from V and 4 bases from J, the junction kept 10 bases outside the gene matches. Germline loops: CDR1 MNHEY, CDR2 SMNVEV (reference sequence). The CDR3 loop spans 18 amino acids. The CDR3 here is CASSSPGTSGSIPDTQYF. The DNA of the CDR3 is TGTGCCAGCAGTTCCCCCGGGACTAGCGGGAGTATCCCAGATACGCAGTATTTT.

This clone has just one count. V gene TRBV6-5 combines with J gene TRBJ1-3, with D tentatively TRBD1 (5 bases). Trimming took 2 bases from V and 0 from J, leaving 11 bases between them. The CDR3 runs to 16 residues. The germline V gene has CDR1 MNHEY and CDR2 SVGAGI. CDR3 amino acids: CASSYGGGNSGNTIYF. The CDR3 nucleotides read TGTGCCAGCAGTTACGGGGGGGGGAACTCTGGAAACACCATATATTTT.

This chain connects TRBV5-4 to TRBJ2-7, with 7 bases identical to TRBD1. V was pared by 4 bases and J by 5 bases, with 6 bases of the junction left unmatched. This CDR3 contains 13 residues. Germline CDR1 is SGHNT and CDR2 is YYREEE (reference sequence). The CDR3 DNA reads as TGTGCCAGCAGCCGGACAGGACGGGACGAGCAGTACTTC. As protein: CASSRTGRDEQYF. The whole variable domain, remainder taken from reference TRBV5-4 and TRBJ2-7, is ETGVTQSPTHLIKTRGQQVTLRCSSQSGHNTVSWYQQALGQGPQFIFQYYREEENGRGNFPPRFSGLQFPNYSSELNVNALELDDSALYLCASSRTGRDEQYFGPGTRLTVT.

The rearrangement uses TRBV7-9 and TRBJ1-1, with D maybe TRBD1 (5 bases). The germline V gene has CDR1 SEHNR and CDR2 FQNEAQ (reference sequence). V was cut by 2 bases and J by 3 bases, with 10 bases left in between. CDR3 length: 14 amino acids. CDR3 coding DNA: TGTGCCAGCAGCTTAAGGGGAACGTACACTGAAGCTTTCTTT. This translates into CASSLRGTYTEAFF. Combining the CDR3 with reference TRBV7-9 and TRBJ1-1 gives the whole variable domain DTGVSQNPRHKITKRGQNVTFRCDPISEHNRLYWYRQTLGQGPEFLTYFQNEAQLEKSRLLSDRFSAERPKGSFSTLEIQRTEQGDSAMYLCASSLRGTYTEAFFGQGTRLTVV.

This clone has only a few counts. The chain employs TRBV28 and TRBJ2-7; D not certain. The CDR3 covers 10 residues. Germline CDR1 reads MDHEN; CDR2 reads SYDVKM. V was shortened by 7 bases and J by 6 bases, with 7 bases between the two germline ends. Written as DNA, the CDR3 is TGTGCCAGCACTCCTAGCGAGCAGTACTTC. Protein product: CASTPSEQYF.

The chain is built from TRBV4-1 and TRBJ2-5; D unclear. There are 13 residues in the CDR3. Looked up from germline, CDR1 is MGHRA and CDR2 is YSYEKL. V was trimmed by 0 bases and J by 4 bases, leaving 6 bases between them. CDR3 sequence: CASSQDWRETQYF. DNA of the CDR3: TGCGCCAGCAGCCAAGATTGGAGAGAGACCCAGTACTTC.

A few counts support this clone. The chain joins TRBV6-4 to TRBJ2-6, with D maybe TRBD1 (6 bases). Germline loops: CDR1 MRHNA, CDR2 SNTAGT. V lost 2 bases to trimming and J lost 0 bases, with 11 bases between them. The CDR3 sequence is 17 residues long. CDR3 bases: TGTGCCAGCAGTGACCGGGACACGGCCTCTGGGGCCAACGTCCTGACTTTC. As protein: CASSDRDTASGANVLTF.

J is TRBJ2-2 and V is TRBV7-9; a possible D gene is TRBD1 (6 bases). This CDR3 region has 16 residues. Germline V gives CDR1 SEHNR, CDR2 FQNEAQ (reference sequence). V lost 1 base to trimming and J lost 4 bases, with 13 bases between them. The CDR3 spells CASSLVLGTSTGELFF. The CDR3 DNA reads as TGTGCCAGCAGCTTAGTATTGGGGACATCCACCGGGGAGCTGTTTTTT.

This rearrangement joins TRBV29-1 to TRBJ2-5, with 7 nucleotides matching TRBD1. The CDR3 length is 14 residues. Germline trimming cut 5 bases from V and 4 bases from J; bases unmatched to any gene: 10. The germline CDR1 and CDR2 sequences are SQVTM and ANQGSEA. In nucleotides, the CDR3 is TGCAGCGTTTCGGACAGGAGGATCGGAGAGACCCAGTACTTC. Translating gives CSVSDRRIGETQYF.

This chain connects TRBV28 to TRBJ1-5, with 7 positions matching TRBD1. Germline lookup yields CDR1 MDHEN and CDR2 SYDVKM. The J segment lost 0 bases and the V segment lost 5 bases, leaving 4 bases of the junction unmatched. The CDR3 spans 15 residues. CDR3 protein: CASSRQGDSNQPQHF. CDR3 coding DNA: TGTGCCAGCAGTAGACAGGGCGATAGCAATCAGCCCCAGCATTTT.

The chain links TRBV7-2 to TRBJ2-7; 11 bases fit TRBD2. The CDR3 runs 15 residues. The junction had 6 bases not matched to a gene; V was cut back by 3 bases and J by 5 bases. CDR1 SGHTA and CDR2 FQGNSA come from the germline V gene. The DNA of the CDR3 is TGTGCCAGCAGCTTGCTAGCGGGAGGCTACGACGAGCAGTACTTC. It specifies CASSLLAGGYDEQYF.

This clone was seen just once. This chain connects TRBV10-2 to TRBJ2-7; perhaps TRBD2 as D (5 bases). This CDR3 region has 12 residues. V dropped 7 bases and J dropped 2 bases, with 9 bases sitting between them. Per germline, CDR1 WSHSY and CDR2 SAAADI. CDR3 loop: CASKRDPYEQYF. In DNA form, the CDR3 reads TGCGCCAGCAAGAGGGATCCCTACGAGCAGTACTTC.

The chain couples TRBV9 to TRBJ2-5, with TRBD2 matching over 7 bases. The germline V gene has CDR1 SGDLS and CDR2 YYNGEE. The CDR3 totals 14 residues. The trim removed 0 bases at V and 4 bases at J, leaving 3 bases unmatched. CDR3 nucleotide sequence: TGTGCCAGCAGCGTAGGTCCGGGAGGAGAGACCCAGTACTTC. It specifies CASSVGPGGETQYF. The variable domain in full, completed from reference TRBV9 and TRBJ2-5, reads DSGVTQTPKHLITATGQRVTLRCSPRSGDLSVYWYQQSLDQGLQFLIQYYNGEERAKGNILERFSAQQFPDLHSELNLSSLELGDSALYFCASSVGPGGETQYFGPGTRLLVL.

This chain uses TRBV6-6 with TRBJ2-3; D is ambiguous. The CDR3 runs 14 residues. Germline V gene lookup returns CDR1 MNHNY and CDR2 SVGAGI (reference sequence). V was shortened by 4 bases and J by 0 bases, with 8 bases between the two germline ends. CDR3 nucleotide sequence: TGTGCCAGCAGTTCATCAGGTAGCACAGATACGCAGTATTTT. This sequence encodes CASSSSGSTDTQYF.

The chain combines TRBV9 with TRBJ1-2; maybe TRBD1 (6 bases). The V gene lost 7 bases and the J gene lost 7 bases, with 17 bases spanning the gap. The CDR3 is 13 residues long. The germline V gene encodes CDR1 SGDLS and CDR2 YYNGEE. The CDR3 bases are TGTGCCAGCTCCCAGGGGCGGGTCGGTGGCTACACCTTC. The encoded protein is CASSQGRVGGYTF.

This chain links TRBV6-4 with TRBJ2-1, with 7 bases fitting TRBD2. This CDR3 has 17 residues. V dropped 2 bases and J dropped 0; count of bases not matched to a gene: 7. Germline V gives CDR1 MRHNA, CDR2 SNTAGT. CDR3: CASSDHTSESSYNEQFF. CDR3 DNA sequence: TGTGCCAGCAGTGACCACACTAGCGAAAGCTCCTACAATGAGCAGTTCTTC.

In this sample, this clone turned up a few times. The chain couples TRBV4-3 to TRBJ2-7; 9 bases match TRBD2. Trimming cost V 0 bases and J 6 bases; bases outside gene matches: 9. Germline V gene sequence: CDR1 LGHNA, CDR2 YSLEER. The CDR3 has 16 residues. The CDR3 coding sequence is TGCGCCAGCAGCCAAGATCGGGGTAGCGGGAGAAGCGAGCAGTACTTC. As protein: CASSQDRGSGRSEQYF.